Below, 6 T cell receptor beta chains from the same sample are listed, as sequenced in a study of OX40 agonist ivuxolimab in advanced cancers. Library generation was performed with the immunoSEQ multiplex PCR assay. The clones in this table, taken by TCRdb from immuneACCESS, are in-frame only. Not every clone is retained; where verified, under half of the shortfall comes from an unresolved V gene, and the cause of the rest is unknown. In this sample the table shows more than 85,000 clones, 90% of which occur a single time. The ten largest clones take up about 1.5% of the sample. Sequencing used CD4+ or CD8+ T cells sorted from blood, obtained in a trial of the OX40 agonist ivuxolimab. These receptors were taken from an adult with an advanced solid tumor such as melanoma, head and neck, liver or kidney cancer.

The CDR3 nucleotides read TGCGCCAGCAGCTTGGGAGGGACCCTATACAATGAGCAGTTCTTC. It translates to CASSLGGTLYNEQFF. The genes are TRBV5-1 and TRBJ2-1; D tentatively fits TRBD1 or TRBD2 (5 bases each). V was trimmed by 0 bases and J by 4 bases, leaving 11 bases between them. The CDR3 spans 15 residues. Germline CDR1 is SGHRS and CDR2 is YFSETQ.

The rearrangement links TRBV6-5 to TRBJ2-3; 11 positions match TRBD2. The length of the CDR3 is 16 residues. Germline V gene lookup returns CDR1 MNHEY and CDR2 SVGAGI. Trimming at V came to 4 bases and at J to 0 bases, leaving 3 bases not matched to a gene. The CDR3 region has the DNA TGTGCCAGCAGTTTCGGGACTAGCGGTAGCACAGATACGCAGTATTTT. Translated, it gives CASSFGTSGSTDTQYF.

The CDR3 region has the DNA TGCGCCAGCAGCAGTGCAACTAATGAAAAACTGTTTTTT. This translates into CASSSATNEKLFF. The rearrangement links TRBV4-1 to TRBJ1-4; no clear D. Between the trimmed V and J ends, which lost 5 bases and 0 bases, there was a span of 4 bases. This CDR3 has 13 amino acids. The germline gives CDR1 MGHRA, CDR2 YSYEKL.

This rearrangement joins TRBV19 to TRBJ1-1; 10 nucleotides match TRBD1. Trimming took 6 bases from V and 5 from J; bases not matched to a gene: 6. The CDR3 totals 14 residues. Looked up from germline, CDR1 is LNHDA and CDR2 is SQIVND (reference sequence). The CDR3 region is CASRTGGLVTEAFF. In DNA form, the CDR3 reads TGTGCCAGTAGGACAGGGGGCCTGGTGACTGAAGCTTTCTTT.

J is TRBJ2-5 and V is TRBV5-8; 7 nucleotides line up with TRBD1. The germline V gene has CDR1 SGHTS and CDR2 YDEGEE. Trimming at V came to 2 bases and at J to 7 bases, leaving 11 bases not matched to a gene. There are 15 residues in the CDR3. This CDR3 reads CASSFGWTGQWTQYF. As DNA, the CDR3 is TGTGCCAGCAGCTTCGGATGGACAGGCCAATGGACCCAGTACTTC.

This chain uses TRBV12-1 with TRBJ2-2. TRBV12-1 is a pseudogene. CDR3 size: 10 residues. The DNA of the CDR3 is TGTGCCAGCGTGGCCGGGGAGCTGTTTTTT. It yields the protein CASVAGELFF.